The source of this T cell receptor beta chain is a study of blood T cells in healthy people across ages. A sample-barcoded 5' primer and a J-beta primer mix were used in a second PCR of roughly 7 to 11 cycles. MiXCR, run by TCRdb on the 5' RACE reads, gives a single entry per CDR3 protein. Here the sample spans roughly 1,300,000 distinct CDR3 sequences, roughly 59% being singletons. The CDR3 length is 9 residues. Per the germline V gene, CDR1 is SQVTM and CDR2 is ANQGSEA. V was cut by 4 bases and J by 12 bases, with 7 bases left in between. The chain has TRBV29-1 and TRBJ2-1; D gene uncertain. The clonotype originates from a man aged 18 to 29 in good health. Sequencing input: blood. The CDR3 coding sequence is TGCAGCGTTGCCCCCGGGCAGTTCTTC. This codes for CSVAPGQFF.